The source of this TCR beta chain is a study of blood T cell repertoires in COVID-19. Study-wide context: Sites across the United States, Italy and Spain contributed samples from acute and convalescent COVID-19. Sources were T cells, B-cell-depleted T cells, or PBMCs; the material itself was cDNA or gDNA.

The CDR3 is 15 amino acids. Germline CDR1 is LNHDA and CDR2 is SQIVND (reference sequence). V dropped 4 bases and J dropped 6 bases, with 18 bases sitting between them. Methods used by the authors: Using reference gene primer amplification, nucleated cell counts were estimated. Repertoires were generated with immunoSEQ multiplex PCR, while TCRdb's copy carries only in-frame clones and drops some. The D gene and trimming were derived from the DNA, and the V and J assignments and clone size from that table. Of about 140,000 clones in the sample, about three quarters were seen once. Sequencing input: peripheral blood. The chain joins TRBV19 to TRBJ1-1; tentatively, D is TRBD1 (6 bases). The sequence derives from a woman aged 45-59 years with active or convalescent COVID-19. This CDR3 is CASSTQDSFSPEAFF. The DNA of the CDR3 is TGTGCCAGTAGTACCCAGGACAGCTTTAGCCCTGAAGCTTTCTTT.